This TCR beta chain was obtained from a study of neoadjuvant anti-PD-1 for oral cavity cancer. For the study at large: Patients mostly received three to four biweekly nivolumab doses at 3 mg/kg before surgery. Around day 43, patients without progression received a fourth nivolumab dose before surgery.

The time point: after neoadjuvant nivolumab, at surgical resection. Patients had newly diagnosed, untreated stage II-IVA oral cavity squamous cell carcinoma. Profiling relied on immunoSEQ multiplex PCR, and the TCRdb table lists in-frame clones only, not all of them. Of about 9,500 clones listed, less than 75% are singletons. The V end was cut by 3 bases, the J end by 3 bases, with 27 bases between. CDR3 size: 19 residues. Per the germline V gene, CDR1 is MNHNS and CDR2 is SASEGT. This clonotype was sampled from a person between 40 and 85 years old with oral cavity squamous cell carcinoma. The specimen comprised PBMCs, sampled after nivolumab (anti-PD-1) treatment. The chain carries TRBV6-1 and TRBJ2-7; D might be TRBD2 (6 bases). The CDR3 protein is CASSDGGDAPLNGDYEQYF. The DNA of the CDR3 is TGTGCCAGCAGTGATGGCGGGGATGCCCCCCTGAACGGCGACTACGAGCAGTACTTC.